The 11 T cell receptor beta chains below all came from one sample that was sequenced in a study of cytomegalovirus exposure and HLA in healthy donors (dated by TCRdb to 2017 to 2019). Libraries were built with the immunoSEQ multiplex PCR assay. For the multiplex PCR, a mixture combining 60 forward primers for TCR Vbeta segments and 13 reverse primers for TCR Jbeta segments was used. TCRdb took this table from immuneACCESS and kept in-frame rearrangements with V and J called. Such tables lack part of the clones; where checked against another copy, unresolved V genes explain under half of the gap, and the rest is unexplained. For this sample the table gives about 69,000 clones, of which roughly 68% were detected only once. The ten largest clones take up 11% of the sample. The sample was PBMCs. Receptors were obtained from a woman aged 60-70 years in good health and CMV-seropositive.

The chain combines TRBV6-5 with TRBJ2-5; 8 bases fit TRBD2. CDR1 is MNHEY, CDR2 SVGAGI, per germline. The CDR3 is 15 residues long. The J segment lost 0 bases and the V segment lost 8 bases, leaving 8 bases of the junction unmatched. The CDR3 is CASGYGGGYQETQYF. The CDR3 coding sequence is TGTGCCAGCGGGTACGGGGGGGGGTACCAAGAGACCCAGTACTTC.

V gene TRBV28 combines with J gene TRBJ1-1, with D uncertain. V gave up 2 bases and J gave up 7 bases, with 8 bases separating them. CDR1 and CDR2 (germline): MDHEN, SYDVKM. CDR3 length equals 12 residues. The CDR3 coding sequence is TGTGCCAGCAGTTTAATATACAATGAAGCTTTCTTT. It encodes CASSLIYNEAFF.

This rearrangement joins TRBV6-5 to TRBJ2-7; D remains unclear. V was clipped by 0 bases and J by 5 bases, with 11 bases between them. The CDR3 runs 14 residues. CDR1 is MNHEY, CDR2 SVGAGI, per germline. The CDR3 loop is CASSYSIRYHEQYF. The DNA for the CDR3 is TGTGCCAGCAGTTACTCGATACGGTACCACGAGCAGTACTTC.

This clone has a single count. The V and J genes are TRBV6-5 and TRBJ2-1; 10 bases line up with TRBD1. The junction had 3 bases not matched to a gene; V was cut back by 5 bases and J by 5 bases. The germline gives CDR1 MNHEY, CDR2 SVGAGI. This CDR3 is 14 amino acids long. CDR3 DNA sequence: TGTGCCAGCAGTGGGGACAGGGGTAACAATGAGCAGTTCTTC. This sequence encodes CASSGDRGNNEQFF.

The chain uses TRBV4-2 and TRBJ2-6, with 8 bases aligning to TRBD2. The ends lost 5 bases at V and 0 bases at J; junction bases unmatched: 9. This CDR3 contains 18 residues. The germline V gene has CDR1 LGHNA and CDR2 YNFKEQ. The CDR3 loop is CASSELSGAGSGANVLTF. Here the CDR3 DNA reads TGTGCCAGCAGCGAACTTAGCGGGGCCGGCTCTGGGGCCAACGTCCTGACTTTC.

This clone was found a few times. A read error likely explains this, since a far larger clone differs by one base. This CDR3 is also generated by other DNA sequences in the sample. This chain links TRBV15 with TRBJ1-1; D perhaps matches TRBD1 (5 bases). This CDR3 has 13 amino acids. The V gene's germline CDR1 is LNHNV and CDR2 YYDKDF (reference sequence). The CDR3 region has the DNA TGTGCCACCCAGGCAGGGTCAAACACTGATGCTTTCTTT. Translated: CATQAGSNTDAFF. The variable domain in full, with the rest retrieved from reference TRBV15 and TRBJ1-1, is DAMVIQNPRYQVTQFGKPVTLSCSQTLNHNVMYWYQQKSSQAPKLLFHYYDKDFNNEADTPDNFQSRRPNTSFCFLDIRSPGLGDTAMYLCATQAGSNTDAFFGQGTRLTVV.

V and J are TRBV30 and TRBJ1-3; D is perhaps TRBD1 (5 bases). CDR1 and CDR2 (germline): GTSNPN, SVGIG (reference sequence). Trimming removed 7 bases from V and 0 bases from J, with 13 bases in between. The CDR3 loop spans 14 amino acids. CDR3 sequence (DNA): TGTGCCTTAGGGGCGGGGGGCTCTGGAAACACCATATATTTT. Residues: CALGAGGSGNTIYF.

The chain recombines TRBV15 with TRBJ1-4; D is unclear. Trimming left V 5 bases short and J 4 bases short, with 5 bases between. The CDR3 loop spans 12 amino acids. Germline CDR1 LNHNV, CDR2 YYDKDF (reference sequence). The CDR3 protein is CATSSRNEKLFF. CDR3 DNA: TGTGCCACCAGCTCCCGTAATGAAAAACTGTTTTTT.

The chain recombines TRBV9 with TRBJ1-5; 7 nucleotides line up with TRBD1. CDR1 and CDR2 (germline): SGDLS, YYNGEE. The CDR3 has 15 residues. V lost 4 bases and J lost 4; bases outside the gene matches: 8. DNA of the CDR3: TGTGCCAGCAGCCAAAGCTCAGGGGGGAATCAGCCCCAGCATTTT. The encoded protein is CASSQSSGGNQPQHF. Variable domain in full (rest from reference TRBV9 and TRBJ1-5): DSGVTQTPKHLITATGQRVTLRCSPRSGDLSVYWYQQSLDQGLQFLIQYYNGEERAKGNILERFSAQQFPDLHSELNLSSLELGDSALYFCASSQSSGGNQPQHFGDGTRLSIL.

The V gene is TRBV6-5, the J gene TRBJ1-5, with D hard to call. Trimming pared 6 bases from V and 0 bases from J, leaving 6 bases between. The CDR3 is 13 residues long. The germline gives CDR1 MNHEY, CDR2 SVGAGI. This CDR3 reads CASRQYSNQPQHF. In DNA, the CDR3 is TGTGCCAGCAGACAATATAGCAATCAGCCCCAGCATTTT.

The chain couples TRBV7-2 to TRBJ2-3, with 7 bases lining up with TRBD2. With 1 base clipped from V and 3 bases from J, the junction kept 13 bases outside the gene matches. Germline values: CDR1 SGHTA, CDR2 FQGNSA. The CDR3 is made up of 18 amino acids. The CDR3 DNA follows: TGTGCCAGCAGCTTAGTCGGGGCGGGAGTAGGTAAAACAGATACGCAGTATTTT. This encodes CASSLVGAGVGKTDTQYF.